The T cell receptor beta chain under discussion was sequenced for a study of T cells in tuberculosis. Study at large: In South Africa, adults with active tuberculosis were compared with IGRA-negative and latently infected IGRA-positive adolescents.

Per the germline V gene, CDR1 is LNHDA and CDR2 is SQIVND (reference sequence). The CDR3 loop spans 14 amino acids. Between the trimmed V and J ends, which lost 5 bases and 4 bases, there was a span of 12 bases. This clone has just one count. Time point in this sample: new active TB diagnosis, blood taken before or within 7 days of starting treatment. Each patient had positive sputum smear microscopy and/or positive culture. Here immunoSEQ multiplex PCR was the method, and the copy in TCRdb shows in-frame clones only, minus some. The table records about 34,000 clones, 80% to 95% of them present only once.

The receptor was isolated from an adult with tuberculosis. The sample was PBMCs, taken at tuberculosis diagnosis. The rearrangement links TRBV19 to TRBJ1-5; D is unresolved. The CDR3 DNA reads as TGTGCCAGTAGTGGCGACAACCCTAATCAGCCCCAGCATTTT. Translation: CASSGDNPNQPQHF.